The 31 T cell receptor beta chains given below trace back to one sample, sequenced in a study of blood T cell repertoires in COVID-19. TCRdb's table, derived via immunoSEQ multiplex PCR, lists solely in-frame clones and lacks some. Here the sample spans hundreds of thousands of clones, roughly nine tenths being singletons. The specimen sequenced was PBMCs or T cells enriched from blood (not recorded which). These receptors came from a woman in her 30s with acute COVID-19.

The table lists this clone with a count of one. The chain recombines TRBV19 with TRBJ1-1; 8 bases map to TRBD1. In germline, CDR1 is LNHDA, CDR2 SQIVND (reference sequence). The CDR3 length is 13 residues. V shed 6 bases, J shed 2 bases, and the junction held 2 bases outside the gene matches. The CDR3 sequence is CASRDRDNTEAFF. The CDR3 DNA reads TGTGCCAGTAGGGACAGGGATAACACTGAAGCTTTCTTT.

The chain recombines TRBV2 with TRBJ2-5, with 11 bases matching TRBD2. Germline V gives CDR1 SNHLY, CDR2 FYNNEI. CDR3 length: 13 amino acids. Losses at the gene ends were 8 bases for V and 4 bases for J; bases not matched to a gene: 3. Here the CDR3 DNA reads TGTGCCAGCCGTACTAGCGGGGGAGAGACCCAGTACTTC. Its translation: CASRTSGGETQYF.

The chain recombines TRBV19 with TRBJ1-2, with TRBD1 identical over 7 bases. The CDR3 has 13 residues. The V segment lost 3 bases and the J segment 6 bases; nucleotides outside the gene matches: 4. Per germline, CDR1 LNHDA and CDR2 SQIVND (reference sequence). In DNA form, the CDR3 reads TGTGCCAGTAGTATTCGGGACAGAGATGGCTACACCTTC. This translates into CASSIRDRDGYTF.

V usage is TRBV6-1 and J usage is TRBJ1-2; D remains unclear. The V gene's germline CDR1 is MNHNS and CDR2 SASEGT. CDR3 length: 14 residues. V lost 1 base, J lost 0 bases, and 6 bases lay in between. Here the CDR3 DNA reads TGTGCCAGCAGTGAAGTTCCAGCTAACTATGGCTACACCTTC. It codes for CASSEVPANYGYTF.

CDR3 residues: CATSETTGRGEETQYF. CDR3 coding DNA: TGTGCCACCAGTGAAACAACAGGGAGGGGAGAAGAGACCCAGTACTTC. The chain joins TRBV24-1 to TRBJ2-5; D might be TRBD2 (7 bases). The CDR3 spans 16 residues. Germline V gene sequence: CDR1 KGHDR, CDR2 SFDVKD. V lost 4 bases and J lost 3, with 17 bases in between.

V gene TRBV2 combines with J gene TRBJ2-1; 8 bases are a match to TRBD2. Germline V CDR1 and CDR2: SNHLY, FYNNEI. The CDR3 covers 15 residues. Unmatched junction bases numbered 7, after V lost 6 bases and J lost 3 bases. This CDR3 reads CASSSLAGGYNEQFF. CDR3 in DNA: TGTGCCAGCAGCAGCTTGGCGGGGGGCTACAATGAGCAGTTCTTC.

The genes are TRBV24-1 and TRBJ1-1; 7 bases match TRBD1. Germline V CDR1 and CDR2: KGHDR, SFDVKD. The CDR3 runs to 15 residues. Trimming at V came to 3 bases and at J to 1 base, leaving 4 bases not matched to a gene. CDR3 protein: CATSDPGQSNTEAFF. CDR3 bases: TGTGCCACCAGTGATCCGGGACAGTCGAACACTGAAGCTTTCTTT.

This clone was found once. The chain employs TRBV9 and TRBJ1-3; the D is unclear. The germline V gene encodes CDR1 SGDLS and CDR2 YYNGEE. Trimming stripped 2 bases from V and 0 bases from J, with 3 bases between. There are 13 residues in the CDR3. CDR3 DNA sequence: TGTGCCAGCAGCGTGGCCTCTGGAAACACCATATATTTT. This gives the protein CASSVASGNTIYF.

This rearrangement joins TRBV10-3 to TRBJ1-4; maybe TRBD1 (6 bases). CDR1 ENHRY and CDR2 SYGVKD come from the germline V gene. The CDR3 has 13 residues. The V and J ends lost 11 bases and 7 bases respectively, with 17 bases between them. This CDR3 reads CAARTVGGEKLFF. The CDR3 DNA sequence: TGTGCCGCCCGGACAGTAGGGGGTGAAAAACTGTTTTTT.

The V gene is TRBV9, the J gene TRBJ1-3; D uncertain. The CDR3 length is 15 residues. V shed 0 bases and J shed 0 bases, with 7 bases lying between them. Germline lookup yields CDR1 SGDLS and CDR2 YYNGEE. Here the CDR3 reads CASSVDKYSGNTIYF. CDR3 DNA: TGTGCCAGCAGCGTAGATAAATACTCTGGAAACACCATATATTTT.

The chain is built from TRBV10-3 and TRBJ1-6; 9 bases fit TRBD1. The length of the CDR3 is 16 residues. The V and J ends lost 0 bases and 7 bases, in that order; junction bases with no gene match: 4. The germline CDR1 and CDR2 sequences are ENHRY and SYGVKD. CDR3 protein: CAISESRQGVNSPLHF. DNA for the CDR3: TGTGCCATCAGTGAGTCGAGACAGGGGGTGAATTCACCCCTCCACTTT.

The rearrangement links TRBV24-1 to TRBJ2-3; D gene ambiguous. Trimming took off 6 bases at V and 6 bases at J, with 6 bases between the two ends. This CDR3 region has 11 residues. The germline gives CDR1 KGHDR, CDR2 SFDVKD. CDR3 in DNA: TGTGCCACCAGTAGAGGCGATACGCAGTATTTT. As protein: CATSRGDTQYF.

The gene calls are TRBV7-8 and TRBJ1-2, with D possibly being TRBD1 (6 bases). Between the trimmed V and J ends, which lost 5 bases and 6 bases, there was a span of 34 bases. The CDR3 is made up of 20 amino acids. CDR1 and CDR2 from the germline V gene are SGHVS and FQNEAQ. The CDR3 region is CASSHRLVGIGNRAKDGYTF. DNA of the CDR3: TGTGCCAGCAGCCACAGATTGGTTGGGATCGGGAACAGGGCGAAAGATGGCTACACCTTC.

The J gene is TRBJ2-3, the V gene TRBV7-2; 8 nucleotides match TRBD2. The CDR3 covers 15 residues. CDR1 and CDR2 from the germline V gene are SGHTA and FQGNSA. J lost 2 bases, V lost 2 bases, and 3 bases had no gene match. CDR3 nucleotides: TGTGCCAGCAGCTTAAGAGCGGGGGTCACAGATACGCAGTATTTT. Translating gives CASSLRAGVTDTQYF.

Here the CDR3 reads CASSLEGGPLIGQFF. Written as DNA, the CDR3 is TGTGCCAGCAGTTTAGAGGGGGGGCCCCTCATAGGGCAGTTCTTC. This chain connects TRBV27 to TRBJ2-1; a weak D match, TRBD2 (7 bases). This CDR3 is built from 15 residues. In germline, CDR1 is MNHEY, CDR2 SMNVEV (reference sequence). V was clipped by 2 bases and J by 12 bases, with 20 bases between them.

J is TRBJ2-7 and V is TRBV5-1; possible D gene TRBD2, 7 bases. The ends were cut back, 0 bases at V and 4 bases at J, with 8 bases in the middle. This CDR3 region has 13 residues. Germline CDR1 reads SGHRS; CDR2 reads YFSETQ. CDR3: CASSLEGGYEQYF. CDR3 DNA sequence: TGCGCCAGCAGCTTGGAGGGGGGGTACGAGCAGTACTTC.

The J gene is TRBJ2-1, the V gene TRBV2; D is unclear. CDR1 and CDR2 from the germline V gene are SNHLY and FYNNEI. The ends were cut back, 0 bases at V and 6 bases at J, with 3 bases in the middle. CDR3 length equals 12 residues. CDR3 sequence (DNA): TGTGCCAGCAGTGAAGCGGCCAATGAGCAGTTCTTC. Translated, it gives CASSEAANEQFF.

The chain carries TRBV5-1 and TRBJ1-2, with D perhaps TRBD1 (6 bases). This CDR3 is 16 amino acids long. The V and J ends lost 0 bases and 6 bases respectively, with 18 bases between them. The germline gives CDR1 SGHRS, CDR2 YFSETQ. As DNA, the CDR3 is TGCGCCAGCAGCTTGGAACCCAACGGGGGGGGCCATGGCTACACCTTC. Translating gives CASSLEPNGGGHGYTF.

The rearrangement links TRBV29-1 to TRBJ1-2; 7 nucleotides match TRBD1. The trim removed 6 bases at V and 3 bases at J, leaving 13 bases unmatched. The CDR3 spans 15 residues. Germline V lookup: CDR1 SQVTM, CDR2 ANQGSEA. CDR3 sequence reads: CSVEGPQGFHYGYTF. DNA of the CDR3: TGCAGCGTCGAGGGTCCACAGGGGTTCCACTATGGCTACACCTTC.

This chain connects TRBV29-1 to TRBJ1-1, with 8 positions matching TRBD1. The CDR3 is 12 residues long. The V gene end was trimmed by 7 bases and the J gene end by 1 base; junction bases not matched to a gene: 2. Germline CDR1 is SQVTM and CDR2 is ANQGSEA. The CDR3 region is CSADRANTEAFF. The CDR3, as DNA: TGCAGCGCGGACAGGGCGAACACTGAAGCTTTCTTT.

V usage is TRBV19 and J usage is TRBJ1-5; no firm D call. The CDR3 length is 14 residues. Per germline, CDR1 LNHDA and CDR2 SQIVND (reference sequence). Between the trimmed V and J ends, which lost 5 bases and 2 bases, there was a span of 10 bases. CDR3 sequence reads: CASSRGWGNQPQHF. CDR3 bases: TGTGCCAGTAGTCGAGGGTGGGGCAATCAGCCCCAGCATTTT.

The V call is TRBV4-3, the J call TRBJ2-3; D gene uncertain. The V and J ends lost 1 base and 4 bases respectively, with 6 bases between them. This CDR3 comprises 13 residues. Germline V gives CDR1 LGHNA, CDR2 YSLEER. The CDR3 region is CASSQAGADTQYF. The CDR3 DNA sequence: TGCGCCAGCAGCCAAGCGGGTGCAGATACGCAGTATTTT.

The rearrangement joins TRBV10-3 to TRBJ2-7; 7 bases are a match to TRBD2. Germline-derived CDR1 and CDR2 are ENHRY and SYGVKD. V lost 6 bases, J lost 2 bases, and 13 bases stayed unmatched. The length of the CDR3 is 16 residues. This chain's CDR3 is CAISKTVTSAAYEQYF. CDR3 bases: TGTGCCATCAGCAAGACCGTAACTAGCGCAGCCTACGAGCAGTACTTC.

The chain recombines TRBV3-1 (or the pseudogene TRBV3-2) with TRBJ2-1, with D perhaps TRBD1 (5 bases). Germline V gives CDR1 LGHDT, CDR2 YNNKEL (reference sequence). The CDR3 has 14 residues. V was clipped by 3 bases and J by 6 bases, with 12 bases between them. CDR3 residues: CASSQVPRGNEQFF. The DNA of the CDR3 is TGTGCCAGCAGCCAGGTTCCAAGGGGCAATGAGCAGTTCTTC.

DNA for the CDR3: TGTGCCAGCAGTTTAACGACAGGGTCTCGAGAGACCCAGTACTTC. This encodes CASSLTTGSRETQYF. J is TRBJ2-7 and V is TRBV27; 7 positions agree with TRBD1. The assigned J gene may be wrong: the sequence end matches TRBJ2-5 better. Per germline, CDR1 MNHEY and CDR2 SMNVEV (reference sequence). This CDR3 has 15 residues.

The V call is TRBV20-1, the J call TRBJ1-2; possibly TRBD1 for D (5 bases). Trimming removed 5 bases at V and 10 bases at J, with 14 bases between. Germline CDR1 DFQATT, CDR2 SNEGSKA (reference sequence). This CDR3 contains 11 residues. CDR3 amino acids: CSAQGGVAYTF. CDR3 bases: TGCAGTGCTCAGGGAGGAGTGGCCTACACCTTC.

The CDR3 DNA reads as TGTGCCAGCATTGGGACTGGGGGGATCGACTACAATGAGCAGTTCTTC. Translated, it gives CASIGTGGIDYNEQFF. The rearrangement joins TRBV2 to TRBJ2-1; possibly TRBD2 for D (6 bases). The ends were cut back, 7 bases at V and 3 bases at J, with 19 bases in the middle. The germline gives CDR1 SNHLY, CDR2 FYNNEI. The CDR3 covers 16 residues.

The chain carries TRBV6-5 and TRBJ2-2; 8 bases agree with TRBD1. This CDR3 has 15 amino acids. The trim removed 7 bases at V and 6 bases at J, leaving 10 bases unmatched. Germline CDR1 and CDR2: MNHEY and SVGAGI. The CDR3 nucleotides are TGTGCCAGCACCCTGAAGCAGGGGGCATCCGGGGAGCTGTTTTTT. This translates into CASTLKQGASGELFF.

This chain links TRBV11-2 with TRBJ2-1, with 8 bases aligning to TRBD2. Germline-derived CDR1 and CDR2 are SGHAT and FQNNGV. Trimming removed 4 bases from V and 3 bases from J; junction bases left unmatched: 5. The CDR3 spans 15 residues. CDR3 in amino acids: CASSSLRGDYNEQFF. CDR3 DNA sequence: TGTGCCAGCAGCTCCCTGCGGGGGGACTACAATGAGCAGTTCTTC.

V usage is TRBV6-6 and J usage is TRBJ2-6, with 8 bases that match TRBD1. With V trimmed by 5 bases and J by 0 bases, 6 bases remained unmatched. CDR1 and CDR2 (germline): MNHNY, SVGAGI (reference sequence). This CDR3 has 17 amino acids. DNA of the CDR3: TGTGCCAGCAGTCGACAGGGGTCCTACTCTGGGGCCAACGTCCTGACTTTC. Translated, it gives CASSRQGSYSGANVLTF.

The gene calls are TRBV5-1 and TRBJ1-3; 10 nucleotides align to TRBD1. With V trimmed by 4 bases and J by 3 bases, 7 bases remained unmatched. This CDR3 has 16 amino acids. Germline V gives CDR1 SGHRS, CDR2 YFSETQ. CDR3 loop: CASSGGQGVFGNTIYF. The CDR3 DNA is TGCGCCAGCAGCGGCGGACAGGGGGTTTTTGGAAACACCATATATTTT. The entire variable domain, with the rest obtained from reference TRBV5-1 and TRBJ1-3, is as follows: KAGVTQTPRYLIKTRGQQVTLSCSPISGHRSVSWYQQTPGQGLQFLFEYFSETQRNKGNFPGRFSGRQFSNSRSEMNVSTLELGDSALYLCASSGGQGVFGNTIYFGEGSWLTVV.